The source of this T cell receptor beta chain is a study of T cell responses to AZD1222 COVID-19 vaccine. Regarding this clone: Its antigen remains unidentified.

Study-level results: Spike-wide coverage was observed for vaccine-associated CD4 TCRs, with dominant responses at 160-218 and 743-854. Just a handful of people given AZD1222 tested seropositive at baseline. Unmutated regions of variants are reportedly targeted by nearly half of spike-specific TCRs. White British donors predominated, females outnumbered males, and clonal diversity was possibly underestimated.

CDR1 and CDR2 from the germline V gene are SGDLS and YYNGEE. V trimming: 3 bases; J trimming: 7 bases; junction bases outside the gene matches: 12. This CDR3 contains 16 residues. TCRdb's copy holds only in-frame clones and misses some; the assay was immunoSEQ multiplex PCR. Here the sample spans 100,000 or so clones, roughly nine tenths being singletons. The sequencing here drew on peripheral blood, taken on day 0 of AZD1222 vaccination. The TCR was taken from an adult in good health. The chain recombines TRBV9 with TRBJ2-1; TRBD2 matches 8 bases. The CDR3 protein is CASSASTSGGMNEQFF. The DNA of the CDR3 is TGTGCCAGCAGCGCTTCAACTAGCGGAGGGATGAATGAGCAGTTCTTC.